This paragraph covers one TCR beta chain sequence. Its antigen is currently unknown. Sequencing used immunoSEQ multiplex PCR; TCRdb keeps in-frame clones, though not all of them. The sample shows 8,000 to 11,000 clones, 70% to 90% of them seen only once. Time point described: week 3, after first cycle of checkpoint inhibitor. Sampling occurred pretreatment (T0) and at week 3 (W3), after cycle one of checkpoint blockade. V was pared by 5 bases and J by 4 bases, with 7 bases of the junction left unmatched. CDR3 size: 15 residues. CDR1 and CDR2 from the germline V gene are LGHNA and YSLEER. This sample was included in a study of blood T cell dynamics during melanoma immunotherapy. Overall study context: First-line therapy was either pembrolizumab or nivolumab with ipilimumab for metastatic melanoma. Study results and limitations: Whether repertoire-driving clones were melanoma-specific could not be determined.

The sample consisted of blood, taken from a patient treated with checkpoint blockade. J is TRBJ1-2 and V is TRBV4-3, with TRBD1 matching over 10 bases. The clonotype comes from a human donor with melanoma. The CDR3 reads CASSNPGQGTYGYTF. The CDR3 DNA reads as TGCGCCAGCAGCAACCCGGGACAGGGGACCTATGGCTACACCTTC.